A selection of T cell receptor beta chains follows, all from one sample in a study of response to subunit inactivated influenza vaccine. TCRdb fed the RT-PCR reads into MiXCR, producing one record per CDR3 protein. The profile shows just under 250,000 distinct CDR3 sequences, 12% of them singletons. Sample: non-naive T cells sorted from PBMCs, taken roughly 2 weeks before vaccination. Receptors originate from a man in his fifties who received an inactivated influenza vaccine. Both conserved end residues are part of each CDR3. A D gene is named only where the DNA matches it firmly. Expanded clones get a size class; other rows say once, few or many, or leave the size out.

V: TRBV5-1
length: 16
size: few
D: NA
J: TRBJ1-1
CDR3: CASRGSRGGLSTEAFF
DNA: TGCGCCAGCCGCGGCTCCCGGGGGGGGCTGAGTACTGAAGCTTTCTTT

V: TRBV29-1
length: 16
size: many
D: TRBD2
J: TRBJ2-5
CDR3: CSVVRGTSGSSGTQYF
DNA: TGCAGCGTTGTGAGAGGGACTAGCGGGAGTTCTGGGACCCAGTACTTC

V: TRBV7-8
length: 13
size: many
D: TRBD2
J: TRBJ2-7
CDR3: CASAAGEIYEQYF
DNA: TGTGCCAGCGCAGCGGGAGAGATCTACGAGCAGTACTTC

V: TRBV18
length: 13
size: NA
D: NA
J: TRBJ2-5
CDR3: CASSPRQQETQYF
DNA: TGTGCCAGCTCACCAAGACAGCAAGAGACCCAGTACTTC

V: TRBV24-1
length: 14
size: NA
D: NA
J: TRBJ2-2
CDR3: CATSGRGPTGELFF
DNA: TGTGCCACCAGTGGCCGGGGACCCACCGGGGAGCTGTTTTTT

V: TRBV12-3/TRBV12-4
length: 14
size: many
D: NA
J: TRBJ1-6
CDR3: CASRKDSSYSPLHF
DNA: TGTGCCAGCAGGAAGGACAGCAGTTATTCACCCCTCCACTTT

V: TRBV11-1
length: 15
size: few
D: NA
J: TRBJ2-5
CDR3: CASSSPAAAQETQYF
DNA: TGTGCCAGCAGCTCACCAGCGGCTGCTCAGGAGACCCAGTACTTC

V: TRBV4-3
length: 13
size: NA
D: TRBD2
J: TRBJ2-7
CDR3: CASGQDPGTKQYF
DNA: TGCGCCAGCGGCCAAGATCCCGGGACTAAGCAGTACTTC

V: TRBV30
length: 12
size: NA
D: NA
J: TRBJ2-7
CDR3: CALTGSSYEQYF
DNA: TGTGCGTTAACCGGGAGCAGCTACGAGCAGTACTTC

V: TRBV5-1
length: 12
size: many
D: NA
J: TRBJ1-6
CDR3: CASRGGNSPLHF
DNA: TGCGCCAGCAGGGGGGGGAATTCACCCCTCCACTTT

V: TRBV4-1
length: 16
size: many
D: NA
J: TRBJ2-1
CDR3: CASSPRQRSANNEQFF
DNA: TGCGCCAGCAGCCCTAGACAGCGGTCGGCGAACAATGAGCAGTTCTTC

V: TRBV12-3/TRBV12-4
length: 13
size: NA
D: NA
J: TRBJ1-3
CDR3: CASSLIRGDTIYF
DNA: TGTGCCAGCAGTTTAATCAGGGGCGACACCATATATTTT

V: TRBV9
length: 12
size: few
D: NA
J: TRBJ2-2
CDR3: CASSGLPGELFF
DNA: TGTGCCAGCAGCGGACTCCCCGGGGAGCTGTTTTTT

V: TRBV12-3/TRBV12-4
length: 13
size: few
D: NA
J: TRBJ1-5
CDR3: CASSLSEGQPQHF
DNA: TGTGCCAGCAGTTTAAGTGAGGGGCAGCCCCAGCATTTT

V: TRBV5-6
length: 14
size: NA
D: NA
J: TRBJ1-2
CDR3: CASSVSDRYYGYTF
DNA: TGTGCCAGCAGCGTCTCCGACAGATACTATGGCTACACCTTC

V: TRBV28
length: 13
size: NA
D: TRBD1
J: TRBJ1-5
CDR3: CASSLQGAPVVHF
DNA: TGTGCCAGCAGTTTGCAGGGGGCCCCTGTAGTTCATTTT

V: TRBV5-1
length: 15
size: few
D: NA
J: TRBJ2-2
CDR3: CASSFGLMNTGELFF
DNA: TGCGCCAGTAGCTTTGGACTGATGAACACCGGGGAGCTGTTTTTT

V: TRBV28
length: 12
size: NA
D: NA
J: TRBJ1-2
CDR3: CASSRGFYGYTF
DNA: TGTGCCAGCAGCCGGGGGTTTTATGGCTACACCTTC

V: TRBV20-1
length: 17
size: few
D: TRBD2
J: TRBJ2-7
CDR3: CSARDYLGLAGSYEQYF
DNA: TGCAGTGCTAGGGATTACCTGGGACTAGCGGGATCCTACGAGCAGTACTTC

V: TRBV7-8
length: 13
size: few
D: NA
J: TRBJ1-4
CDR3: CASSPGRLEELFF
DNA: TGTGCCAGCAGTCCCGGACGCCTTGAGGAACTGTTTTTT

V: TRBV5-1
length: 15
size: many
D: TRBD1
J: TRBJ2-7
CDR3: CASSAGQERSYEQYF
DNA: TGCGCCAGCAGCGCCGGACAGGAGAGGTCTTACGAGCAGTACTTC

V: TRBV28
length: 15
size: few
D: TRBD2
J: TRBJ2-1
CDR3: CASIGPSGILSEQFF
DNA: TGTGCCAGCATCGGCCCCAGCGGGATTCTGAGTGAGCAGTTCTTC

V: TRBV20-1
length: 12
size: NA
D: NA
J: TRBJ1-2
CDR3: CSARVEARSYTF
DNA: TGCAGTGCTAGAGTGGAAGCTCGGAGCTACACCTTC

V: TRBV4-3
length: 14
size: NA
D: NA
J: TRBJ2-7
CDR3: CASSQDPQGSEQYF
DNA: TGCGCCAGCAGCCAAGACCCCCAGGGTAGCGAGCAGTACTTC

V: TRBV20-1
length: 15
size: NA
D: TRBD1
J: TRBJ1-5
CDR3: CSARDLDRGDQPQHF
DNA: TGCAGTGCTAGAGATTTGGACAGGGGCGATCAGCCCCAGCATTTT

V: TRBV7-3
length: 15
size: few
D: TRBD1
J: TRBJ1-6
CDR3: CASRSTGTEVSPLHF
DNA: TGTGCCAGCAGGTCAACCGGGACAGAGGTATCACCCCTCCACTTT

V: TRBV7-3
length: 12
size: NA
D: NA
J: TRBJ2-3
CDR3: CASSKGPDTQYF
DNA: TGTGCCAGCAGCAAGGGACCAGATACGCAGTATTTT

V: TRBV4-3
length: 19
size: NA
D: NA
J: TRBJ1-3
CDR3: CASSQDIGTGVFSGNTIYF
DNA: TGCGCCAGCAGCCAAGATATTGGCACCGGGGTCTTCTCTGGAAACACCATATATTTT

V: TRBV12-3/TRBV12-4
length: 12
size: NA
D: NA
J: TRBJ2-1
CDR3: CASSQQRHEQFF
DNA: TGTGCCAGCAGCCAACAGCGTCATGAGCAGTTCTTC

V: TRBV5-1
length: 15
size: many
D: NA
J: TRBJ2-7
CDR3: CASSLVWGASGEQYF
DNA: TGCGCCAGCAGCTTGGTGTGGGGTGCTTCAGGGGAGCAGTACTTC

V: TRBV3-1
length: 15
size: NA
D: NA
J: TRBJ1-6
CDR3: CASSEMDSYGSPLHF
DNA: TGTGCCAGCAGCGAAATGGACAGTTATGGTTCACCCCTCCACTTT

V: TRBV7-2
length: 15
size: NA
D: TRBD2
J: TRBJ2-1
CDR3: CASSLAAGGYNEQFF
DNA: TGTGCCAGCAGCTTAGCAGCGGGAGGATACAATGAGCAGTTCTTC

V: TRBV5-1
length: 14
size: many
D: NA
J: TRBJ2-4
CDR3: CASSLDTAKNIQYF
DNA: TGCGCCAGCAGCTTGGACACCGCCAAAAACATTCAGTACTTC

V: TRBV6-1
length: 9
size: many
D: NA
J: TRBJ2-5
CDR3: CASSEFGYF
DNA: TGTGCCAGCAGTGAATTTGGGTACTTC

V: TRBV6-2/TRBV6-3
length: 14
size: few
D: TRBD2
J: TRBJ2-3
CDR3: CATSGGRHTDTQYF
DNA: TGTGCCACAAGCGGCGGGAGGCACACAGATACGCAGTATTTT

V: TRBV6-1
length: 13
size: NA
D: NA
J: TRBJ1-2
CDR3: CASSPQWGYGYTF
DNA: TGTGCCAGCAGTCCACAGTGGGGCTATGGCTACACCTTC

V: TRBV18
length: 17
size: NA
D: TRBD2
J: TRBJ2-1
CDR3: CASSPSVGTSFYNEQFF
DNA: TGTGCCAGCTCACCAAGTGTTGGGACTAGCTTCTACAATGAGCAGTTCTTC

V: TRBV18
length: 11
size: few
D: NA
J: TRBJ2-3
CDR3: CASSPADTQYF
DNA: TGTGCCAGCTCACCAGCAGATACGCAGTATTTT

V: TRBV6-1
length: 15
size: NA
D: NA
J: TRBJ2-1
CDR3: CASSEAWGIGNEQFF
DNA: TGTGCCAGCAGTGAAGCGTGGGGGATAGGCAATGAGCAGTTCTTC

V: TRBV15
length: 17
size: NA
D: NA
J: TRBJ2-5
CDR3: CATSGTLNGVNQETQYF
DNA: TGTGCCACCAGCGGCACCTTGAACGGGGTCAACCAAGAGACCCAGTACTTC

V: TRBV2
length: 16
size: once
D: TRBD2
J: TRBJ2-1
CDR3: CASSHVSGTVRNEQFF
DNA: TGTGCCAGCAGTCACGTTAGCGGGACTGTGCGCAATGAGCAGTTCTTC

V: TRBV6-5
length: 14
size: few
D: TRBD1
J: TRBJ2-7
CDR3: CASSYSPGGHEQYF
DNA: TGTGCCAGCAGTTACTCCCCAGGGGGCCACGAGCAGTACTTC

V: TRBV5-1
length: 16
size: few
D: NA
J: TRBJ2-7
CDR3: CASSFVFDPPAREQYF
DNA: TGCGCCAGCAGCTTTGTGTTTGACCCCCCGGCCCGCGAGCAGTACTTC

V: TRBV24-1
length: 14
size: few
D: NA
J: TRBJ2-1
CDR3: CATSDLRGADEQFF
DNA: TGTGCCACCAGTGATTTGCGGGGGGCGGATGAGCAGTTCTTC

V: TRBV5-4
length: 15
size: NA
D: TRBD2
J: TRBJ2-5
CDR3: CASSHPGLNQETQYF
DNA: TGTGCCAGCAGCCACCCGGGACTAAACCAAGAGACCCAGTACTTC

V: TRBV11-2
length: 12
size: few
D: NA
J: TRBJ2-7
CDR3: CASSLEGVEQYF
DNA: TGTGCCAGCAGCTTAGAAGGTGTCGAGCAGTACTTC

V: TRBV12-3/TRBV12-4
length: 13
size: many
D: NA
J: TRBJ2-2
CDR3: CASSLRLEGQLFF
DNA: TGTGCCAGCAGCTTAAGGTTGGAGGGGCAGCTGTTTTTT

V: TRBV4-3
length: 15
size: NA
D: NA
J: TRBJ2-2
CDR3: CASSLRPGGAGELFF
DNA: TGCGCCAGCAGCCTCAGACCCGGGGGTGCCGGGGAGCTGTTTTTT

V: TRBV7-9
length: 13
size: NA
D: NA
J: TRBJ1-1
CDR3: CASSSGGPLEAFF
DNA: TGTGCCAGCAGCTCCGGAGGCCCCCTTGAAGCTTTCTTT

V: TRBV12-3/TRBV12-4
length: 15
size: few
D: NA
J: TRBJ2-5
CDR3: CASSPAPRFQETQYF
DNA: TGTGCCAGCAGCCCCGCACCCCGGTTTCAAGAGACCCAGTACTTC

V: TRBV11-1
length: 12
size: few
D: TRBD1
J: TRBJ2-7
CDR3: CASGQGYYEQYF
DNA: TGTGCCAGCGGACAGGGGTACTACGAGCAGTACTTC

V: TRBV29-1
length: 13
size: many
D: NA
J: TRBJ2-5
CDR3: CSVEVVLGETQYF
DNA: TGCAGCGTTGAAGTGGTATTGGGGGAGACCCAGTACTTC

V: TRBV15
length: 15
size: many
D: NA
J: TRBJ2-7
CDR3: CATSRDDSGTYEQYF
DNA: TGTGCCACCAGCAGAGATGATAGCGGAACCTACGAGCAGTACTTC

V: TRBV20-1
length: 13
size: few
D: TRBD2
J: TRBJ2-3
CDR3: CSAGLVTGDTQYF
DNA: TGCAGTGCCGGACTAGTCACGGGAGATACGCAGTATTTT

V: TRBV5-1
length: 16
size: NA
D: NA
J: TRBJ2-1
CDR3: CASSFSRLASYNEQFF
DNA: TGCGCCAGCAGCTTTTCCCGGCTAGCCTCCTACAATGAGCAGTTCTTC

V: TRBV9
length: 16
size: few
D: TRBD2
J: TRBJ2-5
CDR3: CASSVELAGSLETQYF
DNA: TGTGCCAGCAGCGTAGAACTAGCGGGATCGTTGGAGACCCAGTACTTC

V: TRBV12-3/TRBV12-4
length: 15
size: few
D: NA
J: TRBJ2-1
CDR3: CASSDDLRPYNEQFF
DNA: TGTGCCAGCAGCGACGACCTCCGCCCCTACAATGAGCAGTTCTTC